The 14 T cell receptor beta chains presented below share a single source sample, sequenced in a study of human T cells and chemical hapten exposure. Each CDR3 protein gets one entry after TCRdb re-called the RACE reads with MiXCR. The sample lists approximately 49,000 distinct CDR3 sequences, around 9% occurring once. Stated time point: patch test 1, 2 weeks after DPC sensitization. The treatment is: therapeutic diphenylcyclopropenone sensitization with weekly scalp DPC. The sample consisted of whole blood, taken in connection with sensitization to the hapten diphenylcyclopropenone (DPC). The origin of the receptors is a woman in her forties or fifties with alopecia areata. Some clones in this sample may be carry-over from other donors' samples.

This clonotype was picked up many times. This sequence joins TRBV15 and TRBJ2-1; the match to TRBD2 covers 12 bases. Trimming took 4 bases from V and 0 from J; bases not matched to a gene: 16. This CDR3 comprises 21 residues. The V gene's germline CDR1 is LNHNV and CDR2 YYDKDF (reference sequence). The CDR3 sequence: CATSTTKTSGSFSSSYNEQFF. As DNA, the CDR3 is TGTGCCACCAGCACCACCAAGACTAGCGGGAGTTTCTCGAGCTCCTACAATGAGCAGTTCTTC.

The CDR3 loop is CAWSPRGRGQGLYNSPLHF. The CDR3 bases are TGTGCCTGGTCCCCTAGGGGGCGCGGACAAGGATTATATAATTCACCCCTCCACTTT. The J gene is TRBJ1-6, the V gene TRBV30; 7 bases fit TRBD1. The CDR3 contains 19 residues. Germline-derived CDR1 and CDR2 are GTSNPN and SVGIG (reference sequence). V trimming: 5 bases; J trimming: 4 bases; junction bases outside the gene matches: 20.

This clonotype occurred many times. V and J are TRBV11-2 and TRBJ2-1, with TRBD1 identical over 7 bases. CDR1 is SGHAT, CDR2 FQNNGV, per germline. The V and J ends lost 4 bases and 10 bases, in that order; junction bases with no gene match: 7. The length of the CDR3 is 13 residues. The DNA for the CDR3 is TGTGCCAGCAGCTCGGACAGGACGGGCGAGCAGTTCTTC. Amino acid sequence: CASSSDRTGEQFF.

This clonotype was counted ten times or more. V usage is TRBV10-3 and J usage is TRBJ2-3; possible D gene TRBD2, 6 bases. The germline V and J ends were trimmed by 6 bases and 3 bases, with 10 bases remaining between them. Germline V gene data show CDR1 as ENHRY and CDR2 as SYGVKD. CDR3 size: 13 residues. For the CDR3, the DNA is TGTGCCATCAGCGTAGGGAGGACAGATACGCAGTATTTT. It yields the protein CAISVGRTDTQYF.

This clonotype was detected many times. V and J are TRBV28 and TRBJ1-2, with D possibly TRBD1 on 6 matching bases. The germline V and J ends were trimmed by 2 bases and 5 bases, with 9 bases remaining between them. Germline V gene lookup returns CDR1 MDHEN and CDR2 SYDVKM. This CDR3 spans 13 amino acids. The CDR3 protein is CASSLNREYGYTF. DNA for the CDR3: TGTGCCAGCAGTTTAAACAGGGAATATGGCTACACCTTC.

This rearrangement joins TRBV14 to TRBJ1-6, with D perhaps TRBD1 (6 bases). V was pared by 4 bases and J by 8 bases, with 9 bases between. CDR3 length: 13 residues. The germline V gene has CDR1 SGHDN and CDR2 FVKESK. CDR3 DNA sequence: TGTGCCAGCAGCCCACACAGGGATTCACCCCTCCACTTT. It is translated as CASSPHRDSPLHF.

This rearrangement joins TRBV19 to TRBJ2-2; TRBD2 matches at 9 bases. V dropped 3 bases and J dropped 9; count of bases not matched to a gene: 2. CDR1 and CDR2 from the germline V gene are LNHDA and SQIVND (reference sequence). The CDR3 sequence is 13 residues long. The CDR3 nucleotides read TGTGCCAGTAGTATGCGGGAGGGCCGGGAGCTGTTTTTT. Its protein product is CASSMREGRELFF.

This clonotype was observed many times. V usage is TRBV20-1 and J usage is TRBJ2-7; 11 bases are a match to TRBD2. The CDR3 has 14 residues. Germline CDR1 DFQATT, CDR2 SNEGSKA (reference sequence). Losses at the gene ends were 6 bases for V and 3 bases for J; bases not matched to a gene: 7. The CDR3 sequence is CSAMTGTSGYEQYF. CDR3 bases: TGCAGTGCGATGACCGGGACTAGCGGCTACGAGCAGTACTTC.

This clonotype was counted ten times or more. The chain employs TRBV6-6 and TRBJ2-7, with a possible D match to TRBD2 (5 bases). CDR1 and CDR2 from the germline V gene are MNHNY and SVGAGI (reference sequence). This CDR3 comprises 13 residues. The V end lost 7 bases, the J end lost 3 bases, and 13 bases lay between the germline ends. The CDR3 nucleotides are TGTGCCAGCACCCCCGGGGTGAACTACGAGCAGTACTTC. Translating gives CASTPGVNYEQYF.

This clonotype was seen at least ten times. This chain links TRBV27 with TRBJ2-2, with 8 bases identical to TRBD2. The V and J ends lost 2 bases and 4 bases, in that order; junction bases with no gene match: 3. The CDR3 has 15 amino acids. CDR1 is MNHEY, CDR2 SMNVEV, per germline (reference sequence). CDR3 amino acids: CASSLGLAGTGELFF. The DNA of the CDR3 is TGTGCCAGCAGTTTAGGACTAGCTGGCACCGGGGAGCTGTTTTTT.

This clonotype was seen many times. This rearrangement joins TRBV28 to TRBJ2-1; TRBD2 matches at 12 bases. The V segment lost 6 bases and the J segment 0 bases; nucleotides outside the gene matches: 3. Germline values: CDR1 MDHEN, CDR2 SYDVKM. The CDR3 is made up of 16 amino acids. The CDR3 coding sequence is TGTGCCAGCAGCCTAGCGGGAGGGAGCTCCTACAATGAGCAGTTCTTC. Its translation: CASSLAGGSSYNEQFF. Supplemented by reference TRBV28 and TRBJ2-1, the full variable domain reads DVKVTQSSRYLVKRTGEKVFLECVQDMDHENMFWYRQDPGLGLRLIYFSYDVKMKEKGDIPEGYSVSREKKERFSLILESASTNQTSMYLCASSLAGGSSYNEQFFGPGTRLTVL.

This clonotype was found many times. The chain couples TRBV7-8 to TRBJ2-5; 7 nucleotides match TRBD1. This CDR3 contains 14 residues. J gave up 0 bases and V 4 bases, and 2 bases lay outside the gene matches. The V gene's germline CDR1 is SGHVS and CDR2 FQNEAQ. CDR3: CASSSDRDQETQYF. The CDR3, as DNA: TGTGCCAGCAGCTCAGACAGGGACCAAGAGACCCAGTACTTC.

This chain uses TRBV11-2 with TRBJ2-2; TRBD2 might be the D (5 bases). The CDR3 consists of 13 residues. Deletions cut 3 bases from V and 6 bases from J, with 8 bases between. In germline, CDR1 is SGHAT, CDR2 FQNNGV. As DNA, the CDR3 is TGTGCCAGCAGCTTTATGGAGGCCGGGGAGCTGTTTTTT. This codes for CASSFMEAGELFF.

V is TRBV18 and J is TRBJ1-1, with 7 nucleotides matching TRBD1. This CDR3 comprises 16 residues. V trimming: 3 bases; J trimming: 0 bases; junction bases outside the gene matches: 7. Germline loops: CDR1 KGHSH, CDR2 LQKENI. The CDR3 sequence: CASSPRGRGLNTEAFF. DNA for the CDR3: TGTGCCAGCTCACCCCGTGGCAGGGGGTTGAACACTGAAGCTTTCTTT.